This T cell receptor (beta chain) was sequenced in a study of OX40 agonist ivuxolimab in advanced cancers. Turning to the study itself: Mean age approximately 61 years, range about 20 to 85; roughly 80% male. Study findings and constraints: At 0.1 to 3.0 mg/kg and by week 6, CD4+ and CD8+ T cells in the blood had expanded clonally. CD8+ T cells (on average) carried more expanded clones than CD4+ T cells.

Turning to this clone: The antigen is undetermined.

Generated by immunoSEQ multiplex PCR, the TCRdb table keeps only in-frame clones and is missing some. This sample yields roughly 43,000 clones, of which about 90% are seen a single time; 30% to 35% belongs to the top ten. The CDR3 consists of 14 residues. V was clipped by 3 bases and J by 4 bases; unmatched bases: 5. Germline loops: CDR1 SGHDN, CDR2 FVKESK. This chain joins TRBV14 and TRBJ1-1, with TRBD1 matching 7 bases. The sample was CD4+ or CD8+ T cells sorted from blood, taken in a trial of the OX40 agonist ivuxolimab. This clonotype originated in an adult with an advanced solid tumor such as melanoma, head and neck, liver or kidney cancer. The CDR3 reads CASSQTTGSTEAFF. CDR3 bases: TGTGCCAGCAGCCAGACGACAGGGTCCACTGAAGCTTTCTTT.